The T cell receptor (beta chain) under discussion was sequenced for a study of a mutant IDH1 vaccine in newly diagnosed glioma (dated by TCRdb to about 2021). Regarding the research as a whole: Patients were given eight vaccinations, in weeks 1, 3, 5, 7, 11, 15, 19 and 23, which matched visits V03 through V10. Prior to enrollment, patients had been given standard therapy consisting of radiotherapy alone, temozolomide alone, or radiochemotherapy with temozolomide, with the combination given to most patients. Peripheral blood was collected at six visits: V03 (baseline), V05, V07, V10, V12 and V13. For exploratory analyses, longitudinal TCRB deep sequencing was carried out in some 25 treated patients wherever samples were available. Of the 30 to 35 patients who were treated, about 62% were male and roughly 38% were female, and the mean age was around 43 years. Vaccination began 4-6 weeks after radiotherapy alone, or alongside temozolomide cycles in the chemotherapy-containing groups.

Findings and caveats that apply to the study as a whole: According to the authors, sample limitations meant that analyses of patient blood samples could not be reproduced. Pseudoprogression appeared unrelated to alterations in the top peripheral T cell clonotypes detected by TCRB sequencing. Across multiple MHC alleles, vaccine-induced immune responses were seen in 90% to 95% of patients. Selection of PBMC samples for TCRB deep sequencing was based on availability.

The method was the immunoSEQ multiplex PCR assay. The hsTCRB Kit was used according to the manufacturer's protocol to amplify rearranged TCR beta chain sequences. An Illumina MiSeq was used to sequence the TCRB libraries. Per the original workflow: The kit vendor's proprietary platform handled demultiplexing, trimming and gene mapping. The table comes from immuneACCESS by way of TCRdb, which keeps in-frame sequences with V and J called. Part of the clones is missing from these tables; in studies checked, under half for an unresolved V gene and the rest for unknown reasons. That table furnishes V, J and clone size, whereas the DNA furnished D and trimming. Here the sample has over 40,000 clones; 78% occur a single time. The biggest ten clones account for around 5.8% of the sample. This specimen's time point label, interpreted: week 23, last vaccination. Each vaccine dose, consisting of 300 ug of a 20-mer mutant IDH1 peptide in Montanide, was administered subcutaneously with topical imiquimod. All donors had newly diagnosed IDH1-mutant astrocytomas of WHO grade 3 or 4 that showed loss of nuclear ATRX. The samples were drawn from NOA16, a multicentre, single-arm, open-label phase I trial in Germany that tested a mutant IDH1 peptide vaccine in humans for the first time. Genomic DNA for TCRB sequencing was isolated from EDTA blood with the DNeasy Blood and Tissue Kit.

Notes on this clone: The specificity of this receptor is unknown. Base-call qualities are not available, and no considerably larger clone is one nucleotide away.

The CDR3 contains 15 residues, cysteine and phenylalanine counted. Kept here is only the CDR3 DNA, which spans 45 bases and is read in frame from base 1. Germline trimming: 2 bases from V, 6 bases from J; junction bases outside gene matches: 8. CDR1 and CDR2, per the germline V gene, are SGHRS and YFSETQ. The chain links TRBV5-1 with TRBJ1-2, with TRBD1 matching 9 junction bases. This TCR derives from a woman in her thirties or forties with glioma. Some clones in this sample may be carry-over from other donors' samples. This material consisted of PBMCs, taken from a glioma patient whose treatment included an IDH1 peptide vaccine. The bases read TGCGCCAGCAGCTTAACAGGGGGCGCGTTGAATGGCTACACCTTC. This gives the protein CASSLTGGALNGYTF.